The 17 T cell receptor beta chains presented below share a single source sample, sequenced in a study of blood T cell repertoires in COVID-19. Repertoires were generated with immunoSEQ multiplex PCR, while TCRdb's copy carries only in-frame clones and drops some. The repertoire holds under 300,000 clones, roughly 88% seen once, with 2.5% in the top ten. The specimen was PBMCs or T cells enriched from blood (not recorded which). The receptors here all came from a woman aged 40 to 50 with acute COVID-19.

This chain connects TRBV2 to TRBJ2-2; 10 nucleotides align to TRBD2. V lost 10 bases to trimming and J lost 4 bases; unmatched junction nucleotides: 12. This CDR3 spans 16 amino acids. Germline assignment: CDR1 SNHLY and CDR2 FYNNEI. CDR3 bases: TGTGCCAATCAAGCGGGAGGGTGGGATGGCACCGGGGAGCTGTTTTTT. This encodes CANQAGGWDGTGELFF.

CDR3 protein: CASSFRGRQPQHF. In DNA form, the CDR3 reads TGTGCCAGCAGTTTCAGGGGGCGACAGCCCCAGCATTTT. V is TRBV27 and J is TRBJ1-5; TRBD1 matches 8 bases. The CDR3 consists of 13 residues. Germline lookup yields CDR1 MNHEY and CDR2 SMNVEV (reference sequence). V gave up 3 bases and J gave up 7 bases; unmatched junction bases: 2.

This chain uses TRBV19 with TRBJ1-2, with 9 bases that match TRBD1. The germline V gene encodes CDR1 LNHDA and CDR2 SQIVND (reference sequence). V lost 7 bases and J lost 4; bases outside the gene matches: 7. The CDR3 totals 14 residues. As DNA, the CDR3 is TGTGCCAGTATTCCGGGACAGGGATCCTATGGCTACACCTTC. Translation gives CASIPGQGSYGYTF.

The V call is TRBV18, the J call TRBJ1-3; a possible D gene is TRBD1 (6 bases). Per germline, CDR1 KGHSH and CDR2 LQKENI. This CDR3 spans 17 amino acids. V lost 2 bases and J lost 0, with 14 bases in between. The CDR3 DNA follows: TGTGCCAGCTCACCATTTTCAGGGGAGAGCTCTGGAAACACCATATATTTT. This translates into CASSPFSGESSGNTIYF.

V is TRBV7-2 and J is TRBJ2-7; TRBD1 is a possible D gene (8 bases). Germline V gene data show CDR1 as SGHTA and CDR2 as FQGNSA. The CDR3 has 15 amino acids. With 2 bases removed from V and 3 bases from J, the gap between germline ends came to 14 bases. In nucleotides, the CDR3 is TGTGCCAGCAGCTTAAGGACAGGGACTATCTACGAGCAGTACGTC. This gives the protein CASSLRTGTIYEQYV.

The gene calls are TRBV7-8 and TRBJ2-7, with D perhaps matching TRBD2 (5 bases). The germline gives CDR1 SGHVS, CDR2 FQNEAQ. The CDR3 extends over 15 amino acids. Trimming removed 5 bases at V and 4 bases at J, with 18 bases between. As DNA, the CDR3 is TGTGCCAGCAGCGAGGCCAGAGGGATGGAGTACGAGCAGTACTTC. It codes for CASSEARGMEYEQYF.

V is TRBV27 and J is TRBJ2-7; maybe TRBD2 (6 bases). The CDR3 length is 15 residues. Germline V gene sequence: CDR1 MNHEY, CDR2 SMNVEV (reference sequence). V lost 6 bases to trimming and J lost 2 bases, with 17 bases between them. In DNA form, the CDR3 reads TGTGCCAGCAGACCGTTTGGAGGGATCGCCTACGAGCAGTACTTC. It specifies CASRPFGGIAYEQYF.

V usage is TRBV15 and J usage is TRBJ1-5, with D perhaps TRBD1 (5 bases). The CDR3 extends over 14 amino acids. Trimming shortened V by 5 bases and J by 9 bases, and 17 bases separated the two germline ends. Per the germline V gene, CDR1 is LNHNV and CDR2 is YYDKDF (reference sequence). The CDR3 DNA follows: TGTGCCACCAGCGTTGAGCCCAGGGCGGCGCCCCAGCATTTT. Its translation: CATSVEPRAAPQHF.

This CDR3 reads CASSFRDGSYEQYF. In nucleotides, the CDR3 is TGTGCCAGCAGCTTCCGGGATGGGTCCTACGAGCAGTACTTC. The rearrangement uses TRBV5-4 and TRBJ2-7, with D tentatively TRBD2 (5 bases). Trimming removed 2 bases at V and 1 base at J, with 10 bases between. This CDR3 spans 14 amino acids. Germline values: CDR1 SGHNT, CDR2 YYREEE (reference sequence).

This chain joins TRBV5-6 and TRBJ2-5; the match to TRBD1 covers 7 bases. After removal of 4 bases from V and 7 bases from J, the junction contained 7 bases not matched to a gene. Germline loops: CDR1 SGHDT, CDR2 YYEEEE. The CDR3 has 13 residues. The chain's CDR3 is CASSPDRSGTQYF. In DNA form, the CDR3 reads TGTGCCAGCAGCCCGGACAGGTCCGGGACCCAGTACTTC.

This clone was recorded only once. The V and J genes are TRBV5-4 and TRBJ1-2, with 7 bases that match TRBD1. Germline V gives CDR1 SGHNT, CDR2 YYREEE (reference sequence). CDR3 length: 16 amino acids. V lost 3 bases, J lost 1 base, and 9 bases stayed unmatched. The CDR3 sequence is CASSSGRQGVNYGYTF. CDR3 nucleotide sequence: TGTGCCAGCAGCTCGGGGCGGCAGGGGGTTAACTATGGCTACACCTTC.

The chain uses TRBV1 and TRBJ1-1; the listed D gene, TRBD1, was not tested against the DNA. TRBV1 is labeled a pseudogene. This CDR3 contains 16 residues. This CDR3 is CTSSRADRGPPAEAFF. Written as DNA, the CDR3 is TGCACCAGCAGCCGAGCGGACAGGGGCCCCCCCGCTGAAGCTTTCTTT.

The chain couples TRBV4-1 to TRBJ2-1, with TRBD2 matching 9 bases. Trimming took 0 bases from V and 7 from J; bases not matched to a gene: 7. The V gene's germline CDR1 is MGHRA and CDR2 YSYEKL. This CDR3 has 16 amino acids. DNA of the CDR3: TGCGCCAGCAGCCAAGAGGCCAGCGGGAGGTGGAATGAGCAGTTCTTC. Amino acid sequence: CASSQEASGRWNEQFF.

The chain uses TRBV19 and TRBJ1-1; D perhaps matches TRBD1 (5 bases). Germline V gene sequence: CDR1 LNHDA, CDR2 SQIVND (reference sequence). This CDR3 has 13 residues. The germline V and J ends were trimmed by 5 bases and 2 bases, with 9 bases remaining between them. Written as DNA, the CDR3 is TGTGCCAGTAGTGTCGGACAAAACACTGAAGCTTTCTTT. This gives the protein CASSVGQNTEAFF.

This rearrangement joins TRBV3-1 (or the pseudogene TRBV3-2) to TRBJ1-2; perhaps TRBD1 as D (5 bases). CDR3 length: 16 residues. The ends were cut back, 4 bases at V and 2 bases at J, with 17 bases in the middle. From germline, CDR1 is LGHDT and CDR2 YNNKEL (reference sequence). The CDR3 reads CASSPTWRGRNYGYTF. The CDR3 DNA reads TGTGCCAGCAGCCCGACCTGGAGGGGCAGAAACTATGGCTACACCTTC.

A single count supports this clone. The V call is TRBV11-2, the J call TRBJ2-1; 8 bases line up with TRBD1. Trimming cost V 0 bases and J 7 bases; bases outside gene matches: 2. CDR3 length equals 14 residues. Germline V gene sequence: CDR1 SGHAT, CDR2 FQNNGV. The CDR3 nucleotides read TGTGCCAGCAGCTTAGACAGGGGGCTGAATGAGCAGTTCTTC. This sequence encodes CASSLDRGLNEQFF.

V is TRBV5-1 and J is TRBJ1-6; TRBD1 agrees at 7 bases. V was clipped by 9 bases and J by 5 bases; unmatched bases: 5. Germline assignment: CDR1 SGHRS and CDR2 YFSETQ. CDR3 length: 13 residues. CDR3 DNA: TGCGCCACCAGGACAGGTGATAATTCACCCCTCCACTTT. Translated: CATRTGDNSPLHF.